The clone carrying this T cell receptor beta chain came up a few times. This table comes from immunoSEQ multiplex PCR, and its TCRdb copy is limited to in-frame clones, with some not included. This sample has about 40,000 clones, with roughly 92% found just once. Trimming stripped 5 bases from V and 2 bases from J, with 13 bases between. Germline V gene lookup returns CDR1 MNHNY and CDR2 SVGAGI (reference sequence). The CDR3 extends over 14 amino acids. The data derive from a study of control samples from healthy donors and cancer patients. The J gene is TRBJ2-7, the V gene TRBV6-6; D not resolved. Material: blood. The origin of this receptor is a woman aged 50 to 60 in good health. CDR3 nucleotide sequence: TGTGCCAGCAGTACCTACAGCGTAACCTACGAGCAGTACTTC. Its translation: CASSTYSVTYEQYF.